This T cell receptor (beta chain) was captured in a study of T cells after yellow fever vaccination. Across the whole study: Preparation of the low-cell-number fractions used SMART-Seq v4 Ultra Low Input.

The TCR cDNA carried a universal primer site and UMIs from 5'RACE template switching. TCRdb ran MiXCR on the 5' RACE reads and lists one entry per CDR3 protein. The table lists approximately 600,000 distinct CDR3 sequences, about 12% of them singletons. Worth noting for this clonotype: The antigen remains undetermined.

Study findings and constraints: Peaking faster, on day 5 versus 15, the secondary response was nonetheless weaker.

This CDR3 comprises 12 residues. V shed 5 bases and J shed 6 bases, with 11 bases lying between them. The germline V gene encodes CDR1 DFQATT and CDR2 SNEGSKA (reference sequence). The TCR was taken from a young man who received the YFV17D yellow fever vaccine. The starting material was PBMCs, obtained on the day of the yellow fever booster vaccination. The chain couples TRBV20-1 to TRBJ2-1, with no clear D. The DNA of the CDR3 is TGCAGTGCTTGGCACTTCTCCAATGAGCAGTTCTTC. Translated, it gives CSAWHFSNEQFF.